What follows are 14 T cell receptor beta chains derived from one specimen sequenced in a study of T cells in Graves' hyperthyroidism and ophthalmopathy (dated by TCRdb to between 2017 and 2020). The library was generated by multiplex PCR. Instrument on record: Illumina HiSeq 2000. The TCR beta CDR3 regions were amplified from RNA transcripts. The TCR CDR3 was subjected to a first round of RT-PCR using the HTBI primer set and the Qiagen OneStep RT-PCR kit. Using fastp trimming at Q25 and MiXCR clonotype assembly, TCRdb reanalyzed the public sequencing data and kept in-frame beta chains. Entries that share a CDR3 protein sequence are merged under the most common genes and DNA. For this sample the table gives hundreds of thousands of distinct CDR3 sequences, of which 11% to 15% were detected only once. The top ten hold approximately 27% of the sample. Sequenced input: blood. The source of these receptors is a man between 50 and 59 years old with Graves' ophthalmopathy.

This clonotype was seen repeatedly, ten times or more. V gene TRBV19 combines with J gene TRBJ1-2; 9 bases align to TRBD1. CDR3 size: 13 residues. Germline lookup yields CDR1 LNHDA and CDR2 SQIVND (reference sequence). V lost 5 bases to trimming and J lost 7 bases; unmatched junction nucleotides: 5. CDR3 coding DNA: TGTGCCAGTAGTGAACAGGGGGCTTCTGGCTACACCTTC. Translation gives CASSEQGASGYTF.

This clonotype was picked up many times. The chain recombines TRBV2 with TRBJ2-2; D unresolved. Germline CDR1 reads SNHLY; CDR2 reads FYNNEI. There are 15 residues in the CDR3. V lost 4 bases, J lost 0 bases, and 9 bases lay in between. The CDR3 DNA reads TGTGCCAGCAGTGGGAGTGGAGCGAACACCGGGGAGCTGTTTTTT. It codes for CASSGSGANTGELFF.

The chain recombines TRBV12-3 or TRBV12-4 with TRBJ2-5, with D maybe TRBD1 (6 bases). Trimming took 5 bases from V and 1 from J, leaving 11 bases between them. The CDR3 runs to 14 residues. Written as DNA, the CDR3 is TGTGCCAGCAGTCAGGGACACATCCAAGAGACCCAGTACTTC. Its protein product is CASSQGHIQETQYF.

The CDR3: CASSRGLLAGADNEQFF. The DNA of the CDR3 is TGTGCCAGCAGTAGAGGGTTACTAGCGGGAGCGGACAATGAGCAGTTCTTC. The V gene is TRBV2, the J gene TRBJ2-1; 11 bases line up with TRBD2. The CDR3 extends over 17 amino acids. Germline V gene data show CDR1 as SNHLY and CDR2 as FYNNEI. With V trimmed by 5 bases and J by 5 bases, 11 bases remained unmatched.

The sample holds a few counts of this clonotype. V gene TRBV6-1 combines with J gene TRBJ2-3, with D unresolved. V lost 11 bases and J 2 bases, leaving 17 bases between the germline ends. The CDR3 extends over 14 amino acids. The V gene's germline CDR1 is MNHNS and CDR2 SASEGT. This CDR3 reads CALIPRAHTDTQYF. DNA of the CDR3: TGTGCCCTTATACCACGGGCTCACACAGATACGCAGTATTTT.

The chain uses TRBV20-1 and TRBJ1-1; the match to TRBD1 covers 9 bases. Germline-derived CDR1 and CDR2 are DFQATT and SNEGSKA (reference sequence). J lost 10 bases, V lost 5 bases, and 8 bases had no gene match. There are 12 residues in the CDR3. The CDR3 bases are TGCAGTGCTTACGGGACAGGGTTGTCAGCTTTCTTT. This sequence encodes CSAYGTGLSAFF.

The genes are TRBV7-2 and TRBJ2-5; a possible D gene is TRBD2 (6 bases). This CDR3 comprises 14 residues. Trimming took 2 bases from V and 3 from J, leaving 10 bases between them. From germline, CDR1 is SGHTA and CDR2 FQGNSA. In DNA, the CDR3 is TGTGCCAGCAGCTTACTCTGGGGGGAAGAGACCCAGTACTTC. Its protein is CASSLLWGEETQYF.

The chain is built from TRBV27 and TRBJ2-7; TRBD1 or TRBD2 may be the D gene (5 bases each). This CDR3 has 15 amino acids. The V and J ends lost 1 base and 5 bases respectively, with 15 bases between them. Germline V gives CDR1 MNHEY, CDR2 SMNVEV (reference sequence). CDR3 region: CASSLLGPKTHEQYF. The CDR3 region has the DNA TGTGCCAGCAGTTTATTGGGACCTAAAACCCACGAGCAGTACTTC.

This clonotype was seen at least ten times. The chain employs TRBV12-3 or TRBV12-4 and TRBJ1-2; D gene ambiguous. This CDR3 is built from 15 residues. Trimming left V 2 bases short and J 1 base short, with 11 bases between. The chain's CDR3 is CASSLLWGVNYGYTF. DNA for the CDR3: TGTGCCAGCAGTTTACTATGGGGAGTTAACTATGGCTACACCTTC.

The chain carries TRBV5-6 and TRBJ2-5; 7 bases are a match to TRBD1. CDR1 is SGHDT and CDR2 is YYEEEE in the germline V gene. The trim removed 6 bases at V and 2 bases at J, leaving 10 bases unmatched. CDR3 length: 15 residues. CDR3 sequence (DNA): TGTGCCAGCATTCTGAGGGACAGAATACAAGAGACCCAGTACTTC. Amino acids: CASILRDRIQETQYF.

The table lists this clonotype with a count of one. J is TRBJ2-7 and V is TRBV28, with TRBD1 identical over 12 bases. This CDR3 spans 15 amino acids. Germline V lookup: CDR1 MDHEN, CDR2 SYDVKM. V dropped 4 bases and J dropped 5; count of bases not matched to a gene: 6. CDR3 loop: CASSSGDRGLHEQYF. The CDR3 bases are TGTGCCAGCAGTTCGGGGGACAGGGGGCTCCACGAGCAGTACTTC. Using reference TRBV28 and TRBJ2-7 for the parts outside the CDR3, the full variable domain is DVKVTQSSRYLVKRTGEKVFLECVQDMDHENMFWYRQDPGLGLRLIYFSYDVKMKEKGDIPEGYSVSREKKERFSLILESASTNQTSMYLCASSSGDRGLHEQYFGPGTRLTVT.

DNA for the CDR3: TGTGCCAGCAGTGAAACTACGCTTACCTACGAGCAGTACTTC. Translating it yields CASSETTLTYEQYF. The rearrangement links TRBV25-1 to TRBJ2-7; D unclear. With 2 bases removed from V and 2 bases from J, the gap between germline ends came to 10 bases. Germline V lookup: CDR1 MGHDK, CDR2 SYGVNS. This CDR3 region has 14 residues.

This clonotype has a count of ten or more. The rearrangement joins TRBV4-2 to TRBJ2-7; D unresolved. The CDR3 is 13 amino acids. With 3 bases removed from V and 7 bases from J, the gap between germline ends came to 13 bases. Germline V gene sequence: CDR1 LGHNA, CDR2 YNFKEQ. The CDR3 sequence is CASSQTPPSEQYF. CDR3 sequence (DNA): TGTGCCAGCAGCCAGACCCCTCCTAGTGAGCAGTACTTC.

The table lists this clonotype with many counts. V gene TRBV27 combines with J gene TRBJ2-1, with 8 bases that match TRBD2. The ends lost 2 bases at V and 6 bases at J; junction bases unmatched: 6. Per germline, CDR1 MNHEY and CDR2 SMNVEV (reference sequence). This CDR3 has 15 amino acids. CDR3 in DNA: TGTGCCAGCAGTTTACGCCTAGCGGGCATCAATGAGCAGTTCTTC. Translating it yields CASSLRLAGINEQFF.